A selection of T cell receptor beta chains follows, all from one sample in a study of blood T cell repertoires in COVID-19. Some clones are missing from TCRdb's copy, which holds only in-frame ones; the method was immunoSEQ multiplex PCR. The sample carries about 65,000 clones, more than 80% recorded once. The sample taken for sequencing was peripheral blood. The source of these receptors is a man aged 80 or over with acute or convalescent COVID-19. Both conserved end residues are part of each CDR3. A D gene is named only where the DNA matches it firmly. Size is omitted from some rows. Given values are once, few, many or a class for expanded clones.

j_call,d_call,v_call,clone_size,cdr3_nt,cdr3_aa
TRBJ2-5,TRBD2,TRBV19,NA,TGTGCCAATACTCCACAGCGGGGGGGGACAGAGACCCAGTACTTC,CANTPQRGGTETQYF
TRBJ1-6,NA,TRBV21-1,NA,TGTGCCAGCAGTTGGACAGGGAAGTCTTCACCCCTCCACTTT,CASSWTGKSSPLHF
TRBJ2-1,TRBD2,TRBV29-1,few,TGCAGCGTTGATGGACTAGCGGGGGGGAGTATCAATGAGCAGTTCTTC,CSVDGLAGGSINEQFF
TRBJ2-5,TRBD2,TRBV11-2,NA,TGTGCCAGCAGCGGGGGGACTAGCGGGGGTTTACAAGAGACCCAGTACTTC,CASSGGTSGGLQETQYF
TRBJ2-7,NA,TRBV7-6,NA,TGTGCCAGCAGCCAGAACGAGGGAGACGAGCAGTACTTC,CASSQNEGDEQYF
TRBJ2-5,NA,TRBV7-6,NA,TGTGCCAGCAGCGGGGGGGAGACCCAGTACTTC,CASSGGETQYF
TRBJ2-5,TRBD2,TRBV4-1,NA,TGCGCCAGCAGCCAAGCCGCCGGTAGCGGGGGGAAAGAGACCCAGTACTTC,CASSQAAGSGGKETQYF
TRBJ1-2,NA,TRBV7-2,NA,TGTGCCAGCAGCCCTATATCGGCGGGTGGCTACACCTTC,CASSPISAGGYTF
TRBJ2-5,NA,TRBV2,NA,TGTGCCAGCAGCCAGACCACCACAGGAGAGACCCAGTACTTC,CASSQTTTGETQYF
TRBJ1-6,TRBD1,TRBV5-1,NA,TGCGCCAGCAGCTTGGGACAGGGAAGAAGCAGGAATTCACCCCTCCACTTT,CASSLGQGRSRNSPLHF